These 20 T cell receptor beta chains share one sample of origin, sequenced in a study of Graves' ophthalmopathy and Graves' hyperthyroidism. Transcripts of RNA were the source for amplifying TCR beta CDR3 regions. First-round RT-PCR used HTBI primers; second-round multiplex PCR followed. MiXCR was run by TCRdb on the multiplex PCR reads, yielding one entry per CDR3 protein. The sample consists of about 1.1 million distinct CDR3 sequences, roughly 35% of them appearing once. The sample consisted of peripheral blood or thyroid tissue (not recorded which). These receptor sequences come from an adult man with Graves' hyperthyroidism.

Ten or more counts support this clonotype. The CDR3 DNA reads as TGTGCCAGCAGTACCAGCGGGAGTGCGTACGAGCAGTACTTC. This encodes CASSTSGSAYEQYF. The V call is TRBV6-2 or TRBV6-3, the J call TRBJ2-7; 8 nucleotides line up with TRBD2. CDR1 is MNHEY, CDR2 SVGEGT, per germline. CDR3 size: 14 residues. The J segment lost 4 bases and the V segment lost 5 bases, leaving 7 bases of the junction unmatched.

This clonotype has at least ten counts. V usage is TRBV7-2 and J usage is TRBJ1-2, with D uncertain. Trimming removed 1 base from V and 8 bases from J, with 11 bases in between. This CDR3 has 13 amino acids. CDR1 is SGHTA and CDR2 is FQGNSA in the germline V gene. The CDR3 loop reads CASSLDGVRGYTF. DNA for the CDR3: TGTGCCAGCAGCTTAGACGGGGTGCGCGGCTACACCTTC.

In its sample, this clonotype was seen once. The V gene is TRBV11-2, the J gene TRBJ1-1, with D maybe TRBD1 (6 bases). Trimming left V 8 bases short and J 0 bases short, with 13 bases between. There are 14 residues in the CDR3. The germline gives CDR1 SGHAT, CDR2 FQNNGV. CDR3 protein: CASLRTAMNTEAFF. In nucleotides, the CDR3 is TGTGCCAGCCTAAGGACAGCGATGAACACTGAAGCTTTCTTT.

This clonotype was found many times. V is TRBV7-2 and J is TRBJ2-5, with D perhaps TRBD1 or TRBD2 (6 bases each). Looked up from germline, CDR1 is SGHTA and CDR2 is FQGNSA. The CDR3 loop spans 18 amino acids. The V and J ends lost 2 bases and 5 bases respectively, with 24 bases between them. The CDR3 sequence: CASSLRGYGATGLETQYF. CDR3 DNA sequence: TGTGCCAGCAGCTTAAGGGGGTACGGGGCCACGGGACTGGAGACCCAGTACTTC.

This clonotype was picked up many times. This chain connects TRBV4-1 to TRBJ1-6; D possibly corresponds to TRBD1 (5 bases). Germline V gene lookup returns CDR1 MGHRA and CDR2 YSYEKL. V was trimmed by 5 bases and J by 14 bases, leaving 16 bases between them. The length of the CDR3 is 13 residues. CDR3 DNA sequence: TGCGCCAGCAGCAAAGGGGAGTTGACCACCCTCCACTTT. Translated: CASSKGELTTLHF.

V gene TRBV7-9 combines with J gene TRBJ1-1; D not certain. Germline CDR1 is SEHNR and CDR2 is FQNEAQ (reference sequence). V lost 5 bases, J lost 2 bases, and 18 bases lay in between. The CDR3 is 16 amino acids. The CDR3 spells CASSASGSSGNTEAFF. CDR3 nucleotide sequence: TGTGCCAGCAGCGCCTCTGGCAGCTCTGGAAACACTGAAGCTTTCTTT. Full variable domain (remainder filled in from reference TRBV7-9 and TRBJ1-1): DTGVSQNPRHKITKRGQNVTFRCDPISEHNRLYWYRQTLGQGPEFLTYFQNEAQLEKSRLLSDRFSAERPKGSFSTLEIQRTEQGDSAMYLCASSASGSSGNTEAFFGQGTRLTVV.

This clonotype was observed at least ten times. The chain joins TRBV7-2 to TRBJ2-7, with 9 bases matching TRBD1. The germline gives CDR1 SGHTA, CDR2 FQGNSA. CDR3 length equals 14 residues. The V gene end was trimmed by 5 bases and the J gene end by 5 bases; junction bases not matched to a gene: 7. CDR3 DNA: TGTGCCAGCAGCCCCACAGGGGGCGCCGACGAGCAGTACTTC. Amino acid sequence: CASSPTGGADEQYF. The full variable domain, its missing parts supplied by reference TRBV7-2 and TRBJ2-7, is GAGVSQSPSNKVTEKGKDVELRCDPISGHTALYWYRQSLGQGLEFLIYFQGNSAPDKSGLPSDRFSAERTGGSVSTLTIQRTQQEDSAVYLCASSPTGGADEQYFGPGTRLTVT.

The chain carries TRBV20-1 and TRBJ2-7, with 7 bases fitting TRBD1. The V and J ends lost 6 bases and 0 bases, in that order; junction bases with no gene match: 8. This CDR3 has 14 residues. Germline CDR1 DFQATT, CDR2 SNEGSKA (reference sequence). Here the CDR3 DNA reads TGCAGTGCCCCGGGACAGAGCAACTCCTACGAGCAGTACTTC. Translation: CSAPGQSNSYEQYF.

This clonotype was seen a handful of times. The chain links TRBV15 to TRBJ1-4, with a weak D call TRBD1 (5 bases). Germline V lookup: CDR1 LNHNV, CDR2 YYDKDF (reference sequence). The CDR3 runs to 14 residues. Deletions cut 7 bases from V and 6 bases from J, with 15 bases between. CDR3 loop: CATMGERRDEKLFF. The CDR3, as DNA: TGTGCCACCATGGGGGAGCGTCGTGATGAAAAACTGTTTTTT.

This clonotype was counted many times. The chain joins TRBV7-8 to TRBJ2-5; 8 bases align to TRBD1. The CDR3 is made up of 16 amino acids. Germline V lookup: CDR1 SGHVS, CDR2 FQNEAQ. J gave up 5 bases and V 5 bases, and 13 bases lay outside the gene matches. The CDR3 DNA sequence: TGTGCCAGCAGCACGAGGCAGGGGGCGGTCAGGGAGACCCAGTACTTC. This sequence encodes CASSTRQGAVRETQYF.

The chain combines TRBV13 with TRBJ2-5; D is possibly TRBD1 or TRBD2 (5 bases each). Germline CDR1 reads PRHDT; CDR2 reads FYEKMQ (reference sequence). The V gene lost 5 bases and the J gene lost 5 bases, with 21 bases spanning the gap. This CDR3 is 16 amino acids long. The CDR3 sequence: CASSRGTFGARETQYF. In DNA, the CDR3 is TGTGCCAGCAGCCGTGGTACATTCGGGGCTCGGGAGACCCAGTACTTC.

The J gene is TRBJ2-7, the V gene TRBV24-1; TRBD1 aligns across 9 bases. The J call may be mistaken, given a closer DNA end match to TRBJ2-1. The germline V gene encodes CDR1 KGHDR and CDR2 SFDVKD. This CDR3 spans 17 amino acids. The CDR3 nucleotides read TGTGCCACCAGTGGGGGGACCGGGACAGGGCCGTACAATGAGCAGTTCTTC. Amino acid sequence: CATSGGTGTGPYNEQFF.

The CDR3 DNA sequence: TGCAGCGTCCCGACTAGCGGGGGGCTCGGAGAGACCCAGTACTTC. This sequence encodes CSVPTSGGLGETQYF. The chain links TRBV29-1 to TRBJ2-5, with TRBD2 identical over 13 bases. The CDR3 is made up of 15 amino acids. Trimming cost V 6 bases and J 4 bases; bases outside gene matches: 8. Germline CDR1 reads SQVTM; CDR2 reads ANQGSEA.

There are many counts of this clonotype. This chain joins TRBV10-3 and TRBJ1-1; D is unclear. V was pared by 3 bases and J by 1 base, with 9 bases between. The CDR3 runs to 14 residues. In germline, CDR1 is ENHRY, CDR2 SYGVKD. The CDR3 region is CAISEGQRNTEAFF. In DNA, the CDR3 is TGTGCCATCAGTGAAGGTCAGAGGAACACTGAAGCTTTCTTT.

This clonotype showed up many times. The CDR3 DNA is TGCGCCAGCAGACCCCCGGTGGGAGAGGAGACCCAGTACTTC. It encodes CASRPPVGEETQYF. The gene calls are TRBV10-2 and TRBJ2-5, with a tentative D call TRBD2 (5 bases). This CDR3 is built from 14 residues. V was shortened by 6 bases and J by 5 bases, with 16 bases between the two germline ends. Looked up from germline, CDR1 is WSHSY and CDR2 is SAAADI.

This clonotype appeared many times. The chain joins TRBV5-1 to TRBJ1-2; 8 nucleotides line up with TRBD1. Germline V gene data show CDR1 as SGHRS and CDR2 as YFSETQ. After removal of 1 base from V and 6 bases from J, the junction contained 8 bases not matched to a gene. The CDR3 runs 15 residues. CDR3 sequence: CASSLSNRQGNGYTF. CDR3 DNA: TGCGCCAGCAGCTTGAGCAACAGACAGGGGAATGGCTACACCTTC.

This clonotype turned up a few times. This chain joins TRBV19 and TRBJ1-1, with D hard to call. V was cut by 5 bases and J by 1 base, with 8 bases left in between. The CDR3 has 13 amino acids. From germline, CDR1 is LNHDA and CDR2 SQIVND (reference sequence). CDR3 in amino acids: CASSSAQNTEAFF. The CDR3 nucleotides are TGTGCCAGTAGTTCCGCCCAGAACACTGAAGCTTTCTTT.

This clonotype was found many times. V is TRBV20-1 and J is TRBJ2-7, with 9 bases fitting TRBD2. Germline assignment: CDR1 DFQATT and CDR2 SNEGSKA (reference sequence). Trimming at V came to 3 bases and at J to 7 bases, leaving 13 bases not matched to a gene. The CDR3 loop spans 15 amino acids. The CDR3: CSARDVAGDSGEQYF. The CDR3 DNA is TGCAGTGCTAGGGACGTAGCGGGAGATTCGGGGGAGCAGTACTTC.

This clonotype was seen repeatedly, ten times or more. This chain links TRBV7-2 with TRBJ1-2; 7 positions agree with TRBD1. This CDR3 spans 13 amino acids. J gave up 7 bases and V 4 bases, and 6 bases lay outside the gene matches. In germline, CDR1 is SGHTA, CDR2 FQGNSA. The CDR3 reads CASSSTGSRGYTF. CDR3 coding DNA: TGTGCCAGCAGCTCGACAGGGTCCCGTGGCTACACCTTC.

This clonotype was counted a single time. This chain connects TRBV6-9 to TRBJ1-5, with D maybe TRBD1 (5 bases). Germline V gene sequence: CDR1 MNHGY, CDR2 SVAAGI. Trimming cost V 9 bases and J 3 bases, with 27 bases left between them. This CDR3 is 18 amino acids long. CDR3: CASNGGLLSTDSNQPQHF. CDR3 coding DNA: TGTGCCAGTAATGGAGGGCTTCTTTCGACAGACTCCAATCAGCCCCAGCATTTT.